The next 21 T cell receptor beta chains were all read from a single sample in a study of technical replicates of blood from several donors. Here immunoSEQ multiplex PCR was the method, and the copy in TCRdb shows in-frame clones only, minus some. The sample shows over 85,000 clones, just under 95% of them seen only once. The sequenced sample was T cells isolated from PBMCs. Every receptor here comes from a human donor in good health.

The chain links TRBV28 to TRBJ1-5; 9 nucleotides match TRBD1. CDR3 size: 15 residues. With 5 bases clipped from V and 4 bases from J, the junction kept 6 bases outside the gene matches. Germline V CDR1 and CDR2: MDHEN, SYDVKM. The CDR3 sequence is CASSRWTGDNQPQHF. In DNA form, the CDR3 reads TGTGCCAGCAGTCGCTGGACAGGGGATAATCAGCCCCAGCATTTT.

The chain employs TRBV11-2 and TRBJ2-1, with 9 bases matching TRBD2. This CDR3 is 17 amino acids long. V lost 0 bases, J lost 4 bases, and 7 bases stayed unmatched. Germline CDR1 SGHAT, CDR2 FQNNGV. The CDR3 here is CASSLDNGAGGYNEQFF. DNA of the CDR3: TGTGCCAGCAGCTTAGATAATGGGGCGGGAGGGTACAATGAGCAGTTCTTC. The full variable domain, with the rest looked up from reference TRBV11-2 and TRBJ2-1, is EAGVAQSPRYKIIEKRQSVAFWCNPISGHATLYWYQQILGQGPKLLIQFQNNGVVDDSQLPKDRFSAERLKGVDSTLKIQPAKLEDSAVYLCASSLDNGAGGYNEQFFGPGTRLTVL.

The chain joins TRBV19 to TRBJ2-7, with a tentative D call TRBD1 (5 bases). The CDR3 runs to 15 residues. Germline V CDR1 and CDR2: LNHDA, SQIVND (reference sequence). Between the trimmed V and J ends, which lost 5 bases and 0 bases, there was a span of 14 bases. The CDR3 spells CASSLQGFGSYEQYF. In nucleotides, the CDR3 is TGTGCCAGTAGTCTTCAGGGATTCGGCTCCTACGAGCAGTACTTC.

The chain links TRBV9 to TRBJ1-2; possibly TRBD1 for D (6 bases). The CDR3 is made up of 15 amino acids. V lost 0 bases to trimming and J lost 0 bases, with 9 bases between them. CDR1 is SGDLS and CDR2 is YYNGEE in the germline V gene. The CDR3 region is CASSVEGGANYGYTF. CDR3 coding DNA: TGTGCCAGCAGCGTAGAGGGGGGGGCTAACTATGGCTACACCTTC.

This chain links TRBV7-9 with TRBJ1-1, with D possibly being TRBD1 (6 bases). The CDR3 is made up of 14 amino acids. V lost 6 bases, J lost 1 base, and 12 bases lay in between. Germline lookup yields CDR1 SEHNR and CDR2 FQNEAQ (reference sequence). CDR3 DNA: TGTGCCAGCAGTAGTCAGGGGCCGAACACTGAAGCTTTCTTT. The encoded protein is CASSSQGPNTEAFF. Full variable domain (remainder filled in from reference TRBV7-9 and TRBJ1-1): DTGVSQNPRHKITKRGQNVTFRCDPISEHNRLYWYRQTLGQGPEFLTYFQNEAQLEKSRLLSDRFSAERPKGSFSTLEIQRTEQGDSAMYLCASSSQGPNTEAFFGQGTRLTVV.

The chain recombines TRBV5-1 with TRBJ2-2; a weak D match, TRBD1 (5 bases). CDR1 and CDR2 (germline): SGHRS, YFSETQ. The CDR3 extends over 17 amino acids. Trimming took off 0 bases at V and 0 bases at J, with 12 bases between the two ends. The DNA for the CDR3 is TGCGCCAGCAGCTTGGCCGCAGGGAATACGAACACCGGGGAGCTGTTTTTT. This codes for CASSLAAGNTNTGELFF.

This clone occurred once. The chain links TRBV2 to TRBJ2-3; 14 nucleotides match TRBD2. Germline V CDR1 and CDR2: SNHLY, FYNNEI. V lost 5 bases to trimming and J lost 6 bases; unmatched junction nucleotides: 4. The CDR3 contains 15 residues. For the CDR3, the DNA is TGTGCCAGCAGTCCGGGACTAGCGGGAGCGGATACGCAGTATTTT. Its protein is CASSPGLAGADTQYF.

This chain uses TRBV5-1 with TRBJ1-6; the D gene is possibly TRBD1 (5 bases). The length of the CDR3 is 16 residues. Germline assignment: CDR1 SGHRS and CDR2 YFSETQ. V was trimmed by 4 bases and J by 5 bases, leaving 16 bases between them. As DNA, the CDR3 is TGCGCCAGCAGCCCCTGGGGGGGGGAAGATAATTCACCCCTCCACTTT. It translates to CASSPWGGEDNSPLHF.

This chain connects TRBV7-9 to TRBJ1-2, with 7 nucleotides matching TRBD1. This CDR3 contains 13 residues. The germline CDR1 and CDR2 sequences are SEHNR and FQNEAQ (reference sequence). J was trimmed by 4 bases and V by 5 bases; bases with no gene match: 4. The CDR3 region is CASSPTGSYGYTF. The DNA of the CDR3 is TGTGCCAGCAGCCCGACAGGGAGCTATGGCTACACCTTC.

The chain employs TRBV7-2 and TRBJ1-3; 9 nucleotides line up with TRBD1. The junction had 3 bases not matched to a gene; V was cut back by 5 bases and J by 1 base. The germline gives CDR1 SGHTA, CDR2 FQGNSA. The CDR3 loop spans 15 amino acids. CDR3: CASSADRGSGNTIYF. The CDR3 DNA reads TGTGCCAGCAGCGCCGACAGGGGGTCTGGAAACACCATATATTTT.

V usage is TRBV5-1 and J usage is TRBJ2-7; no reliable D call. The CDR3 runs to 14 residues. The germline V gene encodes CDR1 SGHRS and CDR2 YFSETQ. Between the trimmed V and J ends, which lost 2 bases and 3 bases, there was a span of 12 bases. CDR3 sequence reads: CASSFNGGSYEQYF. CDR3 nucleotides: TGCGCCAGCAGCTTTAACGGCGGAAGCTACGAGCAGTACTTC.

This chain links TRBV6-5 with TRBJ2-1; D uncertain. Trimming pared 0 bases from V and 8 bases from J, leaving 11 bases between. The germline CDR1 and CDR2 sequences are MNHEY and SVGAGI. CDR3 size: 14 residues. CDR3 amino acids: CASSYSVLSHEQFF. The CDR3 DNA sequence: TGTGCCAGCAGTTACTCAGTTCTCAGTCATGAGCAGTTCTTC.

The chain joins TRBV28 to TRBJ1-2, with TRBD1 matching over 9 bases. This CDR3 has 12 amino acids. Germline loops: CDR1 MDHEN, CDR2 SYDVKM. V shed 6 bases and J 8 bases; nucleotides not matched to a gene: 4. The CDR3: CASRGQGGGYTF. The CDR3 DNA sequence: TGTGCCAGCAGGGGACAGGGTGGAGGCTACACCTTC.

The table lists this clone with a few counts. The chain has TRBV2 and TRBJ1-1; TRBD1 matches 8 bases. The CDR3 has 13 amino acids. CDR1 SNHLY and CDR2 FYNNEI come from the germline V gene. Losses at the gene ends were 4 bases for V and 5 bases for J; bases not matched to a gene: 3. DNA of the CDR3: TGTGCCAGCAGTGGGGACAGGATGACTGAAGCTTTCTTT. Its translation is CASSGDRMTEAFF.

The gene calls are TRBV7-9 and TRBJ1-2; D may be TRBD1 (6 bases). V was pared by 1 base and J by 2 bases, with 17 bases between. The CDR3 sequence is 17 residues long. CDR1 and CDR2 (germline): SEHNR, FQNEAQ (reference sequence). Here the CDR3 DNA reads TGTGCCAGCAGCTTAGATTCAGCGGGGGGCGGAAACTATGGCTACACCTTC. Protein sequence: CASSLDSAGGGNYGYTF.

This clone was detected only once. The J gene is TRBJ2-1, the V gene TRBV11-2; TRBD2 agrees at 8 bases. CDR3 length: 17 amino acids. Germline V gives CDR1 SGHAT, CDR2 FQNNGV. V was clipped by 3 bases and J by 6 bases; unmatched bases: 13. The CDR3 reads CASSFPKLADIGNEQFF. In DNA, the CDR3 is TGTGCCAGCAGCTTCCCGAAACTAGCGGACATTGGCAATGAGCAGTTCTTC.

The sample holds one count of this clone. The J gene is TRBJ1-2, the V gene TRBV6-4; the D is unclear. The ends were cut back, 2 bases at V and 4 bases at J, with 5 bases in the middle. Germline V CDR1 and CDR2: MRHNA, SNTAGT. The CDR3 spans 12 residues. CDR3 DNA sequence: TGTGCCAGCAGTGACGGAGTCTATGGCTACACCTTC. Protein product: CASSDGVYGYTF.

V is TRBV2 and J is TRBJ2-2, with TRBD2 matching over 13 bases. The germline CDR1 and CDR2 sequences are SNHLY and FYNNEI. The length of the CDR3 is 17 residues. The V gene end was trimmed by 6 bases and the J gene end by 5 bases; junction bases not matched to a gene: 9. CDR3 sequence reads: CASSLSGLAGETGELFF. CDR3 sequence (DNA): TGTGCCAGCAGCCTCTCCGGACTAGCGGGGGAGACCGGGGAGCTGTTTTTT.

The chain recombines TRBV2 with TRBJ2-7; 7 bases fit TRBD1. The junction had 3 bases not matched to a gene; V was cut back by 6 bases and J by 4 bases. The CDR3 covers 12 residues. Germline values: CDR1 SNHLY, CDR2 FYNNEI. The CDR3 DNA is TGTGCCAGCAGCGAGGACAGGTACGAGCAGTACTTC. The encoded protein is CASSEDRYEQYF.

This chain connects TRBV28 to TRBJ1-3, with D possibly matching TRBD1 (6 bases). The germline V gene encodes CDR1 MDHEN and CDR2 SYDVKM. This CDR3 spans 14 amino acids. The V gene lost 3 bases and the J gene lost 4 bases, with 10 bases spanning the gap. Here the CDR3 reads CASSLDSGGNTIYF. The CDR3, as DNA: TGTGCCAGCAGTTTGGACAGCGGAGGAAACACCATATATTTT.

The chain links TRBV28 to TRBJ1-1; tentative D call: TRBD1 (5 bases). Germline values: CDR1 MDHEN, CDR2 SYDVKM. This CDR3 is 13 amino acids long. Between the trimmed V and J ends, which lost 5 bases and 1 base, there was a span of 8 bases. The DNA for the CDR3 is TGTGCCAGCAGTCCCGGACAGAACACTGAAGCTTTCTTT. It codes for CASSPGQNTEAFF.